This T cell receptor (beta chain) was recovered during a study of T-cell memory formation after mild COVID-19. Study as a whole: The two donors had largely donor-specific TCR clusters.

Findings and limits, study-wide: Whether second-wave clones peaking at day 37 were SARS-CoV-2 specific went unconfirmed. Clones that shrank (day 15 to 85) were balanced CD4/CD8, whereas later expanders leaned CD4+.

The CDR3 has 15 residues. Deletions cut 4 bases from V and 0 bases from J, with 11 bases between. MiXCR, applied by TCRdb to the 5' RACE reads, yields one record per CDR3 protein. Here the sample spans almost 550,000 distinct CDR3 sequences, about a fifth being singletons. A word on this clonotype: Its antigen is still unknown.

The rearrangement links TRBV12-3 or TRBV12-4 to TRBJ2-3, with a weak D call TRBD2 (6 bases). The receptor's source is an adult woman who had mild COVID-19 (a few samples of this study predate the infection). Cell type and time point are not known. The source material was PBMCs or a T cell subset sorted from them (not recorded which). The CDR3 here is CASSSPSESTDTQYF. CDR3 coding DNA: TGTGCCAGCAGTTCCCCTAGCGAGAGCACAGATACGCAGTATTTT.